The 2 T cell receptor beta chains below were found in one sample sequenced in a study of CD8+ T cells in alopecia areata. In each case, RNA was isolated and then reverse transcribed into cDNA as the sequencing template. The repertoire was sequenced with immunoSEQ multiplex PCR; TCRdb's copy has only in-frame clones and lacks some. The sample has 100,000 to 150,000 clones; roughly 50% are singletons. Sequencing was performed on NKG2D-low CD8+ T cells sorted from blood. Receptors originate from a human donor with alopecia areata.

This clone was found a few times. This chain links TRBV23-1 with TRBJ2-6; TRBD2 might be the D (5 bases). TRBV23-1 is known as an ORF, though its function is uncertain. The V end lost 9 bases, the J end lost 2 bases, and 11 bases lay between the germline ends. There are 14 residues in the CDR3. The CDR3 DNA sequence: TGCGCCAGGACGGCGGGTCCTGGGGCCAACGTCCTGACTTTC. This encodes CARTAGPGANVLTF.

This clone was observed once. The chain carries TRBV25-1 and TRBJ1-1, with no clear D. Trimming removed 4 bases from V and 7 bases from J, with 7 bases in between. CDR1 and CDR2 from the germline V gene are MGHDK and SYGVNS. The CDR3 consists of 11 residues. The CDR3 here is CASSVQSEAFF. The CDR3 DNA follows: TGTGCCAGCAGTGTACAGAGTGAAGCTTTCTTT.